This is a list of T cell receptor beta chains from one sample in a study of CD8 T cells in ankylosing spondylitis. TCRdb re-called the 5' RACE reads through MiXCR, storing one row per CDR3 protein. The profile shows 200,000 to 250,000 distinct CDR3 sequences, 10% of them singletons. The sample consisted of blood, either unsorted or a sorted T cell fraction (not recorded which). The receptors derive from a male donor with ankylosing spondylitis or in good health (not recorded which). Each CDR3 is given with its conserved first and last residue. A D gene is named only where the DNA matches it firmly. Expanded clones get a size class; other rows say once, few or many, or leave the size out.

cdr3_length j_call d_call clone_size v_call cdr3_aa cdr3_nt
14 TRBJ1-5 . . TRBV28 CAMGGTLSNQPQHF TGTGCCATGGGCGGCACACTTAGCAATCAGCCCCAGCATTTT
14 TRBJ2-7 . many TRBV7-6 CASSSNPDLYEQYF TGTGCCAGCAGCTCCAACCCCGACCTCTACGAGCAGTACTTC
15 TRBJ1-1 . many TRBV20-1 CSAREAGLGNTEAFF TGCAGTGCTAGAGAGGCAGGCCTAGGGAACACTGAAGCTTTCTTT
16 TRBJ2-3 TRBD2 many TRBV6-5 CASSFGLAGGRDTQYF TGTGCCAGCAGTTTCGGACTAGCGGGGGGGAGAGATACGCAGTATTTT
17 TRBJ2-7 TRBD1 many TRBV7-2 CASSLVVLDRSSYEQYF TGTGCCAGCAGCTTAGTAGTCCTGGACAGGAGCTCCTACGAGCAGTACTTC
13 TRBJ2-7 . few TRBV3-1 CASGGRVTSEQYF TGTGCCAGCGGGGGACGAGTGACGTCCGAGCAGTACTTC
13 TRBJ2-7 TRBD1 . TRBV20-1 CSARGTGSGEQYF TGCAGTGCTAGAGGGACAGGGTCTGGCGAGCAGTACTTC
15 TRBJ1-2 TRBD1 many TRBV6-1 CASSPDGQAYYGYTF TGTGCCAGCAGTCCCGACGGACAGGCGTACTATGGCTACACCTTC
17 TRBJ1-3 . many TRBV27 CASSALPRRPSGNTIYF TGTGCCAGCAGTGCCCTACCAAGGAGACCCTCTGGAAACACCATATATTTT
14 TRBJ2-7 TRBD1 . TRBV5-1 CASSLAGQVDEQYF TGCGCCAGCAGCTTGGCGGGACAGGTGGACGAGCAGTACTTC
15 TRBJ2-1 . . TRBV7-3 CASSFSDSSYNEQFF TGTGCCAGCAGCTTTTCCGACAGCTCCTACAATGAGCAGTTCTTC
16 TRBJ1-6 . few TRBV3-1 CASSQPAGGANSPLHF TGTGCCAGCAGCCAACCTGCTGGGGGGGCCAATTCACCCCTCCACTTT
12 TRBJ1-3 . many TRBV20-1 CSAPDNGNTIYF TGCAGTGCCCCGGACAATGGAAACACCATATATTTT
16 TRBJ1-3 . . TRBV3-1 CASSQDGTLSGNTIYF TGTGCCAGCAGCCAAGATGGCACCCTCTCTGGAAACACCATATATTTT
13 TRBJ2-1 TRBD2 many TRBV12-3/TRBV12-4 CASRLAGGPEQFF TGTGCCAGCAGGCTAGCGGGGGGGCCGGAACAGTTCTTC
11 TRBJ1-6 . many TRBV20-1 CSADGDSPLHF TGCAGTGCCGACGGGGATTCACCCCTCCACTTT
12 TRBJ2-7 . many TRBV7-2 CASSARNYEQYF TGTGCCAGCAGCGCCCGGAACTACGAGCAGTACTTC
14 TRBJ2-5 . . TRBV28 CANNGGGQQETQYF TGTGCCAACAATGGGGGGGGACAGCAAGAGACCCAGTACTTC
14 TRBJ2-1 . . TRBV7-3 CASSLRDPEDEQFF TGTGCCAGCAGCCTCCGGGACCCTGAGGATGAGCAGTTCTTC
15 TRBJ2-7 . many TRBV29-1 CSVERWETGLYEQYF TGCAGCGTTGAAAGGTGGGAAACAGGACTCTACGAGCAGTACTTC
14 TRBJ1-1 . many TRBV5-1 CASTIQGGDTEAFF TGCGCCAGCACCATACAGGGAGGGGACACTGAAGCTTTCTTT
14 TRBJ1-2 . many TRBV15 CASREGGESYGYTF TGTGCCAGTAGAGAAGGAGGGGAGAGCTATGGCTACACCTTC
14 TRBJ2-3 . few TRBV7-9 CASSPEGITDTQYF TGTGCCAGCAGCCCCGAAGGGATCACAGATACGCAGTATTTT
13 TRBJ1-3 . many TRBV20-1 CSANREAGNTIYF TGCAGTGCTAACAGGGAGGCTGGAAACACCATATATTTT
16 TRBJ2-5 TRBD2 few TRBV7-9 CASSFGSGARIETQYF TGTGCCAGCAGCTTTGGCAGCGGGGCCCGCATAGAGACCCAGTACTTC
14 TRBJ1-5 . many TRBV10-3 CATKGTGGDQPQHF TGTGCCACAAAGGGGACGGGTGGCGATCAGCCCCAGCATTTT
17 TRBJ2-1 TRBD2 many TRBV20-1 CSARDPRRGGAYNEQFF TGCAGTGCTAGAGATCCAAGACGGGGGGGCGCCTACAATGAGCAGTTCTTC
20 TRBJ2-1 TRBD2 many TRBV25-1 CASSEMASGGAFNSYNEQFF TGTGCCAGCAGTGAAATGGCTAGCGGGGGGGCCTTTAACTCCTACAATGAGCAGTTCTTC
16 TRBJ1-5 . few TRBV24-1 CATSAGRGSSNQPQHF TGTGCCACCAGTGCCGGGAGGGGATCTAGCAATCAGCCCCAGCATTTT
16 TRBJ1-4 TRBD1 many TRBV18 CASSNLPGQGNEKLFF TGTGCCAGCTCGAACTTACCGGGACAGGGTAATGAAAAACTGTTTTTT
17 TRBJ2-1 TRBD2 many TRBV3-1 CASSRGLAGGLGNEQFF TGTGCCAGCAGCCGCGGACTAGCGGGGGGGCTGGGCAATGAGCAGTTCTTC
17 TRBJ2-1 TRBD2 many TRBV7-2 CASSLALTSGGANEQFF TGTGCCAGCAGCTTAGCACTCACTAGCGGGGGGGCAAATGAGCAGTTCTTC
14 TRBJ2-1 TRBD1 few TRBV6-1 CASGTGTAYNEQFF TGTGCCAGTGGAACCGGGACAGCCTACAATGAGCAGTTCTTC
16 TRBJ2-1 TRBD2 many TRBV6-5 CASSYLSGGGYNEQFF TGTGCCAGCAGTTACCTAAGCGGGGGGGGGTACAATGAGCAGTTCTTC
15 TRBJ2-1 TRBD2 many TRBV3-1 CASSLEGGTYNEQFF TGTGCCAGCAGCCTCGAGGGAGGGACCTACAATGAGCAGTTCTTC
12 TRBJ1-2 . many TRBV5-1 CASSLGAGGYTF TGCGCCAGCAGCTTGGGGGCCGGTGGCTACACCTTC
17 TRBJ1-1 . . TRBV3-1 CASSQATRKPGGTEAFF TGTGCCAGCAGCCAAGCTACACGGAAACCTGGGGGCACTGAAGCTTTCTTT
16 TRBJ1-6 TRBD1 many TRBV4-2 CASSPYTGDYNSPLHF TGTGCCAGCAGCCCGTATACAGGGGACTATAATTCACCCCTCCACTTT
15 TRBJ2-7 TRBD1 . TRBV9 CASSVGTGDSYEQYF TGTGCCAGCAGCGTAGGGACAGGGGACTCCTACGAGCAGTACTTC
15 TRBJ2-5 . many TRBV5-1 CASSSPLGVRETQYF TGCGCCAGCAGCTCCCCCCTCGGGGTCCGGGAGACCCAGTACTTC
19 TRBJ1-1 TRBD1 many TRBV20-1 CSARGSRRDRGLRYTEAFF TGCAGTGCTAGAGGTTCCCGTCGGGACAGGGGGCTCAGGTACACTGAAGCTTTCTTT
14 TRBJ1-2 . few TRBV4-2 CASSQDWSGYGYTF TGTGCCAGCAGCCAAGATTGGTCCGGCTATGGCTACACCTTC
17 TRBJ2-2 . many TRBV5-6 CASSPLFRPINTGELFF TGTGCCAGCAGCCCCCTGTTCAGGCCAATAAACACCGGGGAGCTGTTTTTT
16 TRBJ2-3 TRBD2 many TRBV6-5 CASSYSSGGNTDTQYF TGTGCCAGCAGTTACTCGAGCGGGGGGAACACAGATACGCAGTATTTT
15 TRBJ1-5 . few TRBV6-1 CASSPRGQDNQPQHF TGTGCCAGCAGTCCCCGGGGCCAGGACAATCAGCCCCAGCATTTT
15 TRBJ1-2 . few TRBV2 CASSEAAGPGEGYTF TGTGCCAGCAGTGAAGCTGCCGGGCCTGGTGAGGGCTACACCTTC
18 TRBJ2-2 TRBD2 few TRBV6-5 CASSYSGGGRLGTGELFF TGTGCCAGCAGTTACTCCGGGGGGGGCCGTCTGGGAACCGGGGAGCTGTTTTTT
15 TRBJ2-7 TRBD1 many TRBV6-5 CASSYRRDRAYEQYF TGTGCCAGCAGTTACCGCCGGGACAGGGCCTACGAGCAGTACTTC
16 TRBJ1-6 TRBD1 many TRBV12-3/TRBV12-4 CASSLGSTGIHSPLHF TGTGCCAGCAGTTTGGGGTCGACAGGGATTCATTCACCCCTCCACTTT
14 TRBJ1-5 . many TRBV7-9 CASSSRADEQPQHF TGTGCCAGCAGCAGCCGGGCCGACGAACAGCCCCAGCATTTT
14 TRBJ2-7 TRBD1 few TRBV18 CASRGGFTSYEQYF TGTGCCAGCCGAGGGGGCTTCACGTCCTACGAGCAGTACTTC
11 TRBJ2-3 . many TRBV6-5 CASSYLASQYF TGTGCCAGCAGTTATTTGGCATCGCAGTATTTT